These T cell receptor beta chains were read from a single sample in a study of cytomegalovirus exposure and HLA in healthy donors. The repertoire was sequenced with immunoSEQ multiplex PCR; TCRdb's copy has only in-frame clones and lacks some. The repertoire holds 98,000 or so clones, with about 80% as singletons. Sequencing was performed on PBMCs. The source of these receptors is a man aged 40-50 years in good health and CMV-seronegative. CDR3s include the opening cysteine and the closing phenylalanine or tryptophan. The order of the fields is CDR3 protein, CDR3 DNA, J gene, clone size, V gene, D gene. D genes are given only for firm matches. The listing skips clone size in some rows; elsewhere it reads once, few, many or a size class.

CAWSVTAGARERGYTF TGTGCCTGGAGTGTGACAGCAGGGGCACGGGAACGTGGCTACACCTTC TRBJ1-2 NA TRBV30 NA
CASSQGTGVRGYGYTF TGTGCCAGCAGCCAGGGGACAGGGGTACGAGGCTATGGCTACACCTTC TRBJ1-2 NA TRBV11-2 TRBD1
CASSFRKYPNTGELFF TGTGCCAGCAGCTTCAGGAAGTACCCGAACACCGGGGAGCTGTTTTTT TRBJ2-2 NA TRBV7-2 NA
CASSLDNSQNQPQHF TGCGCCAGCAGCTTGGATAACAGTCAGAATCAGCCCCAGCATTTT TRBJ1-5 NA TRBV5-1 NA
CASSYSVGTVKYTF TGTGCCAGCAGTTACTCCGTTGGGACAGTGAAATACACCTTC TRBJ1-2 NA TRBV6-6 TRBD1
CASSARDSPGYTF TGTGCCAGCAGCGCCCGGGACAGCCCCGGCTACACCTTC TRBJ1-2 NA TRBV7-9 TRBD1
CASSLVPQGEQETQYF TGTGCCAGCAGCTTGGTTCCCCAGGGCGAGCAAGAGACCCAGTACTTC TRBJ2-5 NA TRBV5-5 NA
CASYQGGRHSPLHF TGTGCCAGCTACCAAGGGGGCCGTCATTCACCCCTCCACTTT TRBJ1-6 once TRBV18 TRBD1
CASSPGLVFGAGELFF TGCGCCAGCAGCCCTGGACTAGTTTTTGGCGCCGGGGAGCTGTTTTTT TRBJ2-2 NA TRBV4-3 TRBD2
CASSPPALAGGSTDTQYF TGTGCCAGCTCACCACCAGCGCTAGCGGGAGGGTCCACAGATACGCAGTATTTT TRBJ2-3 NA TRBV18 TRBD2
CASSLVRGQFMNTEAFF TGTGCCAGCAGTTTAGTCAGGGGTCAGTTCATGAACACTGAAGCTTTCTTT TRBJ1-1 NA TRBV28 NA
CASSFHRQGAEAFF TGTGCCAGCAGTTTCCACCGACAGGGGGCTGAAGCTTTCTTT TRBJ1-1 few TRBV27 TRBD1
CASSTQGEGHHEQYF TGTGCCAGCAGCACCCAAGGGGAGGGCCACCACGAGCAGTACTTC TRBJ2-7 NA TRBV9 TRBD2
CASSFASGSSYNEQFF TGTGCCAGCAGTTTCGCTAGCGGGAGCTCCTACAATGAGCAGTTCTTC TRBJ2-1 NA TRBV28 TRBD2
CASSSLGGSGANVLTF TGTGCCAGCAGTTCCCTCGGGGGATCTGGGGCCAACGTCCTGACTTTC TRBJ2-6 NA TRBV6-5 NA
CASSPGQGLIGYTF TGTGCCAGTAGTCCTGGACAGGGACTAATTGGCTACACCTTC TRBJ1-2 NA TRBV19 TRBD1
CASSDGLAIGTQYF TGTGCCAGCAGTGACGGACTAGCAATAGGGACCCAGTACTTC TRBJ2-5 few TRBV6-1 TRBD2
CAISSSGGLSYEQYF TGTGCCATCAGTTCTAGCGGGGGGCTTAGCTACGAGCAGTACTTC TRBJ2-7 NA TRBV10-3 TRBD2
CASSLSGNQETQYF TGCGCCAGCAGCTTGTCAGGCAACCAAGAGACCCAGTACTTC TRBJ2-5 once TRBV5-1 NA
CVRSFPGQGESYNEQFF TGTGTCAGAAGCTTCCCCGGACAGGGTGAGTCCTACAATGAGCAGTTCTTC TRBJ2-1 NA TRBV7-5 NA
CARSWMGEGIYEQYF TGTGCCAGAAGCTGGATGGGGGAGGGAATCTACGAGCAGTACTTC TRBJ2-7 NA TRBV5-3 TRBD2
CASSIDGARNTEAFF TGTGCCAGTAGTATAGATGGGGCCAGGAACACTGAAGCTTTCTTT TRBJ1-1 NA TRBV19 NA
CSANRGGGQYF TGCAGTGCTAACCGGGGAGGTGGGCAGTACTTC TRBJ2-7 NA TRBV20-1 NA
CASSQAAGREETQYF TGCGCCAGCAGCCAAGCGGCGGGACGGGAGGAGACCCAGTACTTC TRBJ2-5 NA TRBV4-3 NA
CASSGPDSIPYNEQFF TGTGCCAGCTCAGGTCCGGACAGTATACCTTACAATGAGCAGTTCTTC TRBJ2-1 NA TRBV18 NA
CASSYEPGQGRVEAFF TGTGCCAGCAGCTACGAACCGGGACAGGGAAGGGTTGAAGCTTTCTTT TRBJ1-1 few TRBV9 TRBD1
CASMELGRTYNEQFF TGTGCCTCTATGGAACTGGGGAGGACCTACAATGAGCAGTTCTTC TRBJ2-1 NA TRBV27 NA
CASSSLPTGPRAYEQYF TGTGCCAGCAGCTCTTTACCGACAGGGCCGAGGGCCTACGAGCAGTACTTC TRBJ2-7 NA TRBV7-9 TRBD1
CASSQGASGEETQYF TGCGCCAGCAGCCAAGGGGCTAGCGGGGAAGAGACCCAGTACTTC TRBJ2-5 once TRBV4-1 TRBD2
CASSSLGGVSYEQYF TGTGCCAGCAGCTCCCTCGGAGGGGTCTCCTACGAGCAGTACTTC TRBJ2-7 NA TRBV11-2 NA